This TCR beta chain derives from a study of T cell changes during pregnancy in multiple sclerosis. V was pared by 5 bases and J by 2 bases, with 13 bases between. The CDR3 totals 13 residues. CDR1 and CDR2 (germline): GTSNPN, SVGIG (reference sequence). The assay was immunoSEQ multiplex PCR, and TCRdb's table has in-frame clones only and misses some. Of 85,000 to 95,000 clones listed, roughly 89% were seen once; the top ten hold around 1.7%. The chain links TRBV30 to TRBJ2-7; possibly TRBD1 for D (6 bases). The TCR originated in a female donor in good health, enrolled as a control in a pregnancy study. The sample consisted of peripheral blood, taken after pregnancy. The CDR3 sequence: CAWGTGQAYEQYF. In DNA form, the CDR3 reads TGTGCCTGGGGTACGGGACAAGCCTACGAGCAGTACTTC. Full variable domain (outside the CDR3, taken from reference TRBV30 and TRBJ2-7): SQTIHQWPATLVQPVGSPLSLECTVEGTSNPNLYWYRQAAGRGLQLLFYSVGIGQISSEVPQNLSASRPQDRQFILSSKKLLLSDSGFYLCAWGTGQAYEQYFGPGTRLTVT.